Listed here are 21 T cell receptor beta chains from one sample, sequenced in a study of cytomegalovirus exposure and HLA in healthy donors. The PCR used 60 Vbeta and 13 Jbeta primers. Assay used: immunoSEQ multiplex PCR; TCRdb lists only in-frame clones, some missing. The sample lists approximately 170,000 clones, more than 65% occurring once. The sequenced sample consisted of PBMCs. The source of these receptors is a man aged 45-60 years in good health and CMV-seropositive.

This clone is a singleton in its sample. DNA for the CDR3: TGTGCCAGCAGTTTGGGACATCAAAACATTCAGTACTTC. Its translation is CASSLGHQNIQYF. The chain employs TRBV27 and TRBJ2-4, with TRBD1 as a possible D gene (6 bases). V lost 3 bases to trimming and J lost 5 bases, with 8 bases between them. Germline V gene lookup returns CDR1 MNHEY and CDR2 SMNVEV (reference sequence). The CDR3 extends over 13 amino acids.

J is TRBJ2-2 and V is TRBV4-2; 9 nucleotides align to TRBD2. Germline assignment: CDR1 LGHNA and CDR2 YNFKEQ. This CDR3 is built from 16 residues. After removal of 3 bases from V and 1 base from J, the junction contained 3 bases not matched to a gene. Here the CDR3 DNA reads TGTGCCAGCAGCCAGTTTAGCGGGGGGAACACCGGGGAGCTGTTTTTT. It yields the protein CASSQFSGGNTGELFF.

The gene calls are TRBV7-8 and TRBJ2-1; D may be TRBD1 (5 bases). The germline gives CDR1 SGHVS, CDR2 FQNEAQ. The CDR3 is made up of 13 amino acids. V shed 5 bases and J shed 4 bases, with 9 bases lying between them. Written as DNA, the CDR3 is TGTGCCAGCAGCCCCCAGGGTTACAATGAGCAGTTCTTC. Protein: CASSPQGYNEQFF.

This clone was seen a handful of times. The rearrangement uses TRBV6-5 and TRBJ2-7; D remains ambiguous. Germline-derived CDR1 and CDR2 are MNHEY and SVGAGI. The CDR3 spans 13 residues. Trimming left V 8 bases short and J 3 bases short, with 14 bases between. CDR3 sequence reads: CASRSRIGYEQYF. The CDR3 DNA follows: TGTGCCAGCCGGAGCAGAATCGGCTACGAGCAGTACTTC.

V gene TRBV15 combines with J gene TRBJ1-5; the D is unclear. CDR3 length: 15 amino acids. The germline V gene encodes CDR1 LNHNV and CDR2 YYDKDF (reference sequence). Trimming removed 5 bases from V and 6 bases from J, with 17 bases in between. The CDR3 loop is CATSATRDEGQPQHF. The CDR3 region has the DNA TGTGCCACCAGCGCCACGCGGGATGAGGGTCAGCCCCAGCATTTT.

The V call is TRBV5-1, the J call TRBJ1-2; TRBD1 agrees at 7 bases. CDR3 length: 14 residues. Looked up from germline, CDR1 is SGHRS and CDR2 is YFSETQ. The ends lost 2 bases at V and 2 bases at J; junction bases unmatched: 3. The DNA of the CDR3 is TGCGCCAGCAGCTTTCCGGGACAGAACTATGGCTACACCTTC. Amino acid sequence: CASSFPGQNYGYTF.

CDR3: CASSLRSQDSSYNEQFF. CDR3 sequence (DNA): TGCGCCAGCAGCCTCAGATCCCAGGACAGTTCCTACAATGAGCAGTTCTTC. The V gene is TRBV4-1, the J gene TRBJ2-1, with D maybe TRBD1 (6 bases). This CDR3 comprises 17 residues. Germline V gene sequence: CDR1 MGHRA, CDR2 YSYEKL. V was clipped by 4 bases and J by 1 base, with 17 bases between them.

The table lists this clone with a few counts. J is TRBJ1-4 and V is TRBV5-1; 9 positions agree with TRBD1. The J segment lost 4 bases and the V segment lost 0 bases, leaving 4 bases of the junction unmatched. The length of the CDR3 is 16 residues. Germline V gene data show CDR1 as SGHRS and CDR2 as YFSETQ. The CDR3 DNA sequence: TGCGCCAGCAGCTTGGTCGGGACAGGGAGTAATGAAAAACTGTTTTTT. This codes for CASSLVGTGSNEKLFF.

This clone was seen only a few times. The rearrangement joins TRBV29-1 to TRBJ2-1, with 9 positions matching TRBD1. Germline values: CDR1 SQVTM, CDR2 ANQGSEA. The V and J ends lost 6 bases and 7 bases, in that order; junction bases with no gene match: 4. The CDR3 covers 12 residues. The chain's CDR3 is CSVGTGSNEQFF. The CDR3 bases are TGCAGCGTAGGGACAGGGTCGAATGAGCAGTTCTTC.

The chain joins TRBV7-2 to TRBJ2-3; no definite D call. Germline CDR1 reads SGHTA; CDR2 reads FQGNSA. The CDR3 loop spans 12 amino acids. Trimming pared 0 bases from V and 5 bases from J, leaving 3 bases between. The CDR3 DNA reads as TGTGCCAGCAGCTTAGCCTTAGATACGCAGTATTTT. Protein product: CASSLALDTQYF.

The chain uses TRBV9 and TRBJ2-1; 13 positions agree with TRBD2. Germline values: CDR1 SGDLS, CDR2 YYNGEE. The CDR3 is made up of 15 amino acids. V was pared by 6 bases and J by 8 bases, with 8 bases of the junction left unmatched. This chain's CDR3 is CASTATSGRLHEQFF. In nucleotides, the CDR3 is TGTGCCAGCACCGCGACTAGCGGGAGGTTGCATGAGCAGTTCTTC. The whole variable domain, remainder taken from reference TRBV9 and TRBJ2-1, is DSGVTQTPKHLITATGQRVTLRCSPRSGDLSVYWYQQSLDQGLQFLIQYYNGEERAKGNILERFSAQQFPDLHSELNLSSLELGDSALYFCASTATSGRLHEQFFGPGTRLTVL.

This chain links TRBV5-1 with TRBJ2-5, with D maybe TRBD2 (6 bases). Per germline, CDR1 SGHRS and CDR2 YFSETQ. V lost 4 bases and J 4 bases, leaving 11 bases between the germline ends. This CDR3 is built from 13 residues. The CDR3 reads CASSPVGGETQYF. The CDR3 DNA reads as TGCGCCAGCAGCCCCGTGGGGGGAGAGACCCAGTACTTC. Drawing the rest from reference TRBV5-1 and TRBJ2-5, the complete variable domain is KAGVTQTPRYLIKTRGQQVTLSCSPISGHRSVSWYQQTPGQGLQFLFEYFSETQRNKGNFPGRFSGRQFSNSRSEMNVSTLELGDSALYLCASSPVGGETQYFGPGTRLLVL.

The chain employs TRBV18 and TRBJ1-1; D not certain. CDR1 is KGHSH and CDR2 is LQKENI in the germline V gene. The CDR3 has 13 amino acids. Trimming pared 1 base from V and 2 bases from J, leaving 5 bases between. CDR3 coding DNA: TGTGCCAGCTCACCACTTTTAAACACTGAAGCTTTCTTT. It translates to CASSPLLNTEAFF.

The rearrangement links TRBV28 to TRBJ1-1; 9 nucleotides align to TRBD1. Trimming at V came to 6 bases and at J to 8 bases, leaving 4 bases not matched to a gene. This CDR3 comprises 12 residues. CDR1 is MDHEN and CDR2 is SYDVKM in the germline V gene. CDR3 sequence (DNA): TGTGCCAGCAGCTTGGGGACAGGGGAAGCTTTCTTT. Protein: CASSLGTGEAFF.

This clone was observed once. The V and J genes are TRBV6-5 and TRBJ2-7; TRBD2 matches 11 bases. V lost 5 bases to trimming and J lost 7 bases; unmatched junction nucleotides: 7. The germline V gene encodes CDR1 MNHEY and CDR2 SVGAGI. This CDR3 has 14 amino acids. Here the CDR3 reads CASSNSGGAREQYF. CDR3 sequence (DNA): TGTGCCAGCAGTAATAGCGGGGGGGCCCGTGAGCAGTACTTC.

The chain uses TRBV5-6 and TRBJ1-2; 7 nucleotides line up with TRBD1. This CDR3 region has 13 residues. Germline V CDR1 and CDR2: SGHDT, YYEEEE. The trim removed 4 bases at V and 3 bases at J, leaving 3 bases unmatched. The CDR3 DNA follows: TGTGCCAGCAGCCCCGGACAGGACTATGGCTACACCTTC. Protein sequence: CASSPGQDYGYTF.

The rearrangement joins TRBV27 to TRBJ2-1; D is perhaps TRBD2 (5 bases). CDR3 length: 14 residues. V was shortened by 5 bases and J by 3 bases, with 11 bases between the two germline ends. The germline CDR1 and CDR2 sequences are MNHEY and SMNVEV (reference sequence). In DNA form, the CDR3 reads TGTGCCAGCAGTACCCGGGAATTCTACAATGAGCAGTTCTTC. Translated: CASSTREFYNEQFF.

The chain couples TRBV5-1 to TRBJ1-2; possible D gene TRBD1, 5 bases. From germline, CDR1 is SGHRS and CDR2 YFSETQ. The CDR3 is made up of 12 amino acids. Trimming pared 4 bases from V and 5 bases from J, leaving 9 bases between. The CDR3 DNA reads TGCGCCAGCAGCACCGACAGTTATGGCTACACCTTC. Its protein product is CASSTDSYGYTF.

The chain links TRBV18 to TRBJ1-4, with D possibly being TRBD1 (5 bases). Per the germline V gene, CDR1 is KGHSH and CDR2 is LQKENI. V lost 2 bases to trimming and J lost 11 bases, with 18 bases between them. The CDR3 loop spans 15 amino acids. The CDR3 DNA reads TGTGCCAGCTCACCAGGGCTGACAGAATTGGTCAAACTGTTTTTT. Protein sequence: CASSPGLTELVKLFF. The complete variable domain, with remaining parts taken from reference TRBV18 and TRBJ1-4, reads NAGVMQNPRHLVRRRGQEARLRCSPMKGHSHVYWYRQLPEEGLKFMVYLQKENIIDESGMPKERFSAEFPKEGPSILRIQQVVRGDSAAYFCASSPGLTELVKLFFGSGTQLSVL.

The chain has TRBV5-1 and TRBJ2-5; no reliable D call. With 0 bases removed from V and 3 bases from J, the gap between germline ends came to 3 bases. The germline CDR1 and CDR2 sequences are SGHRS and YFSETQ. CDR3 size: 12 residues. This CDR3 reads CASSLVEETQYF. CDR3 nucleotides: TGCGCCAGCAGCTTGGTAGAAGAGACCCAGTACTTC. The whole variable domain, remainder taken from reference TRBV5-1 and TRBJ2-5, is KAGVTQTPRYLIKTRGQQVTLSCSPISGHRSVSWYQQTPGQGLQFLFEYFSETQRNKGNFPGRFSGRQFSNSRSEMNVSTLELGDSALYLCASSLVEETQYFGPGTRLLVL.

The gene calls are TRBV9 and TRBJ2-3; the D gene is possibly TRBD1 (5 bases). Germline V gene sequence: CDR1 SGDLS, CDR2 YYNGEE. Trimming took off 0 bases at V and 6 bases at J, with 14 bases between the two ends. This CDR3 region has 15 residues. CDR3 sequence: CASSVVSRGDDTQYF. CDR3 nucleotides: TGTGCCAGCAGCGTAGTATCTAGGGGCGATGATACGCAGTATTTT.